The rows below give T cell receptor beta chains drawn from one sample of a study of shared T cell receptors in the human thymus. The assay was immunoSEQ multiplex PCR, and TCRdb's table has in-frame clones only and misses some. The sample has 700,000 or so clones, approximately 85% seen once. The same sample was also studied in work on human thymus T cells.

The source material was thymocytes. The origin of the receptors is a girl in the first two years of life with a congenital heart defect. Both conserved end residues are part of each CDR3. Each record gives: V gene, D gene, clone size, J gene, CDR3 DNA, CDR3 protein. The D gene is left open where the match is weak. The size entry is marked missing in some rows and otherwise reads once, few, many or a size class.

v_call: TRBV14
d_call: -
clone_size: -
j_call: TRBJ1-2
cdr3_nt: TGTGCCAGCAGCCCAAACAGGGCCCGGAACTATGGCTACACCTTC
cdr3_aa: CASSPNRARNYGYTF

v_call: TRBV13
d_call: TRBD1
clone_size: -
j_call: TRBJ1-2
cdr3_nt: TGTGCCAGCAGCTCCGCCGCCGGGACAGACTATGGCTACACCTTC
cdr3_aa: CASSSAAGTDYGYTF

v_call: TRBV7-2
d_call: TRBD2
clone_size: -
j_call: TRBJ2-5
cdr3_nt: TGTGCCAGCAGCTTAGATCCGACTAGCGGGGATAAAGAGACCCAGTACTTC
cdr3_aa: CASSLDPTSGDKETQYF

v_call: TRBV6-1
d_call: -
clone_size: -
j_call: TRBJ2-7
cdr3_nt: TGTGCCAGCTGCGGGTTCTACGAGCAGTACTTC
cdr3_aa: CASCGFYEQYF

v_call: TRBV21-1
d_call: -
clone_size: -
j_call: TRBJ1-4
cdr3_nt: TGTGCCAGCAGCGAGGCGACAGGTGGGGATCGGGCGAAAAAACTGTTTTTT
cdr3_aa: CASSEATGGDRAKKLFF

v_call: TRBV25-1
d_call: TRBD2
clone_size: -
j_call: TRBJ2-1
cdr3_nt: TGTGCCAGCAGTTCCACCCCTACTAGCGGGGCCTACAATGAGCAGTTCTTC
cdr3_aa: CASSSTPTSGAYNEQFF

v_call: TRBV7-3
d_call: -
clone_size: -
j_call: TRBJ1-2
cdr3_nt: TGTGCCAGCATCGACACGAGTGCCTACTATGGCTACACCTTC
cdr3_aa: CASIDTSAYYGYTF

v_call: TRBV7-9
d_call: TRBD1
clone_size: -
j_call: TRBJ1-4
cdr3_nt: TGTGCCAGCAGCACGGACAGGGGGGACGAAAAACTGTTTTTT
cdr3_aa: CASSTDRGDEKLFF

v_call: TRBV7-9
d_call: TRBD1
clone_size: -
j_call: TRBJ2-7
cdr3_nt: TGTGCCAGCAGCCTCTGGACAGGGTCCTACGAGCAGTACTTC
cdr3_aa: CASSLWTGSYEQYF

v_call: TRBV14
d_call: TRBD1
clone_size: few
j_call: TRBJ1-1
cdr3_nt: TGTGCCAGCAGCCCCACCGACAGGGGGCAGGTTTCAGAAGCTTTCTTT
cdr3_aa: CASSPTDRGQVSEAFF

v_call: TRBV12-5
d_call: -
clone_size: -
j_call: TRBJ1-2
cdr3_nt: TGTGCTAGTGCTCGTTGGGGGGATGGCTACACCTTC
cdr3_aa: CASARWGDGYTF

v_call: TRBV2
d_call: TRBD2
clone_size: -
j_call: TRBJ2-1
cdr3_nt: TGTGCCAGCCTCACGCTCCCGGGAGGCCTTCCTATCACAATGAGCTTAGGGGTACGGTTCTTC
cdr3_aa: CASLTLPGGLPITMSLGVRFF

v_call: TRBV4-1
d_call: TRBD2
clone_size: -
j_call: TRBJ2-2
cdr3_nt: TGCGCCAGCAGCCAAGGGAATTGGCGGGGGGACCTGGACACCGGGGAGCTGTTTTTT
cdr3_aa: CASSQGNWRGDLDTGELFF

v_call: TRBV5-5
d_call: TRBD1
clone_size: once
j_call: TRBJ1-6
cdr3_nt: TGTGCCAGCAGCTTGAGACAGGGGGCCAGGTTCGATAATTCACCCCTCCACTTT
cdr3_aa: CASSLRQGARFDNSPLHF

v_call: TRBV7-9
d_call: TRBD1
clone_size: -
j_call: TRBJ1-1
cdr3_nt: TGTGCCAGCAGCCCGTGGGGACAGGGGGAGAACACTGAAGCTTTCTTT
cdr3_aa: CASSPWGQGENTEAFF

v_call: TRBV5-1
d_call: -
clone_size: few
j_call: TRBJ2-6
cdr3_nt: TGCGCCAGCAGCTTGGGGGCATCTGGGGCCAACGTCCTGACTTTC
cdr3_aa: CASSLGASGANVLTF

v_call: TRBV9
d_call: TRBD1
clone_size: -
j_call: TRBJ2-2
cdr3_nt: TGTGCCAGCAAGGGGGCTGACACCGGGGAGCTGTTTTTT
cdr3_aa: CASKGADTGELFF

v_call: TRBV5-1
d_call: TRBD1
clone_size: -
j_call: TRBJ1-4
cdr3_nt: TGCGCCAGCAGCTTCAGGACAGGGCACAATGAAAAACTGTTTTTT
cdr3_aa: CASSFRTGHNEKLFF

v_call: TRBV27
d_call: TRBD1
clone_size: -
j_call: TRBJ1-2
cdr3_nt: TGTGCCAGCAGTTTTAGGACAGGGAACTATGGCTACACCTTC
cdr3_aa: CASSFRTGNYGYTF

v_call: TRBV4-1
d_call: -
clone_size: -
j_call: TRBJ1-6
cdr3_nt: TGCGCCAGCAGCCAAGATTATGCCCAAAAGAGCTCCTATAATTCACCCCTCCACTTT
cdr3_aa: CASSQDYAQKSSYNSPLHF

v_call: TRBV27
d_call: -
clone_size: -
j_call: TRBJ2-7
cdr3_nt: TGTGCCAGCAGTGCAGGGGACCTATACGAGCAGTACTTC
cdr3_aa: CASSAGDLYEQYF

v_call: TRBV7-2
d_call: -
clone_size: -
j_call: TRBJ1-2
cdr3_nt: TGTGCCAGCAGCTTAGAGCCCGTCTATGGCTACACCTTC
cdr3_aa: CASSLEPVYGYTF

v_call: TRBV27
d_call: TRBD1
clone_size: -
j_call: TRBJ1-5
cdr3_nt: TGTGCCAGCAGTCAAGGCCGGACAGGGCAAATTAGCAATCAGCCCCAGCATTTT
cdr3_aa: CASSQGRTGQISNQPQHF

v_call: TRBV11-2
d_call: TRBD1
clone_size: few
j_call: TRBJ2-7
cdr3_nt: TGTGCCAGCAGCCGACAGGGCTCCTACGAGCAGTACTTC
cdr3_aa: CASSRQGSYEQYF

v_call: TRBV5-1
d_call: -
clone_size: once
j_call: TRBJ1-6
cdr3_nt: TGCGCCAGCAGCTTGAACCCAGGGGCCAATTCACCCCTCCACTTT
cdr3_aa: CASSLNPGANSPLHF

v_call: TRBV5-8
d_call: TRBD1
clone_size: few
j_call: TRBJ1-1
cdr3_nt: TGTGCCAGCAGCTGGGACAGGGGGGTGTTGGCTGAAGCTTTCTTT
cdr3_aa: CASSWDRGVLAEAFF

v_call: TRBV5-1
d_call: TRBD1
clone_size: -
j_call: TRBJ1-1
cdr3_nt: TGCGCCAGCAGCTCGGCCGGGACAGGGACCCTGGGTGCTTTCTTT
cdr3_aa: CASSSAGTGTLGAFF

v_call: TRBV10-1
d_call: -
clone_size: -
j_call: TRBJ1-6
cdr3_nt: TGCGCCAGCAGTGTCCCGAGGCAGCCCAATAATTCCCCCCTCCACTTT
cdr3_aa: CASSVPRQPNNSPLHF

v_call: TRBV18
d_call: -
clone_size: -
j_call: TRBJ1-6
cdr3_nt: TGTGCCAGCTCACCACAAGGGGCTTATAATTCACCCCTCCACTTT
cdr3_aa: CASSPQGAYNSPLHF

v_call: TRBV9
d_call: -
clone_size: -
j_call: TRBJ2-3
cdr3_nt: TGTGCCAGCAGCGTAGCCCACAGCCCGCAGTATTTT
cdr3_aa: CASSVAHSPQYF

v_call: TRBV29-1
d_call: TRBD1
clone_size: -
j_call: TRBJ1-1
cdr3_nt: TGCAGCGTAAACACAGGGGTGAACACTGAAGCTTTCTTT
cdr3_aa: CSVNTGVNTEAFF

v_call: TRBV5-1
d_call: -
clone_size: -
j_call: TRBJ2-7
cdr3_nt: TGCGCCAGCAGCTTTGGAGGCTTAGGAGTCTCCTACGAGCAGTACTTC
cdr3_aa: CASSFGGLGVSYEQYF

v_call: TRBV6-1
d_call: -
clone_size: -
j_call: TRBJ2-2
cdr3_nt: TGTGCCAGCACGAAACAGGTGAACACCGGGGAGCTGTTTTTT
cdr3_aa: CASTKQVNTGELFF

v_call: TRBV6-1
d_call: TRBD1
clone_size: -
j_call: TRBJ2-7
cdr3_nt: TGTGCCAGCCTCACAGGGGAGAGCTCCTACGAGCAGTACTTC
cdr3_aa: CASLTGESSYEQYF

v_call: TRBV27
d_call: -
clone_size: -
j_call: TRBJ1-5
cdr3_nt: TGTGCCAGCAGACAGGGCCTTAATCAGCCCCAGCATTTT
cdr3_aa: CASRQGLNQPQHF

v_call: TRBV19
d_call: -
clone_size: -
j_call: TRBJ2-6
cdr3_nt: TGTGCCAGTAGGATCCGAGGGGGGGCCGGTGGGGCCAACGTCCTGACTTTC
cdr3_aa: CASRIRGGAGGANVLTF

v_call: TRBV10-2
d_call: -
clone_size: -
j_call: TRBJ1-2
cdr3_nt: TGCGCCACCGTATCTCGGAGTTGTAAGGACTGTGGCTACACCTTC
cdr3_aa: CATVSRSCKDCGYTF

v_call: TRBV6-1
d_call: TRBD1
clone_size: -
j_call: TRBJ1-5
cdr3_nt: TGTGCCAGCAGTGCATCCCGGGACAGGGCTCTCAATAGCAATCAGCCCCAGCATTTT
cdr3_aa: CASSASRDRALNSNQPQHF

v_call: TRBV7-2
d_call: TRBD1
clone_size: -
j_call: TRBJ2-7
cdr3_nt: TGTGCCAGCAGCTCGCTCGTACAGGGGGCGTACGAGCAGTACTTC
cdr3_aa: CASSSLVQGAYEQYF

v_call: TRBV5-4
d_call: -
clone_size: -
j_call: TRBJ1-4
cdr3_nt: TGTGCCAGCAGCTCGAAGACAGTGTCTAATGAAAAACTGTTTTTT
cdr3_aa: CASSSKTVSNEKLFF

v_call: TRBV12-5
d_call: -
clone_size: -
j_call: TRBJ1-1
cdr3_nt: TGTGCTAGTGGTATCATGACCGACGGGGGGAGCGGAAGGAACACTGAAGCTTTCTTT
cdr3_aa: CASGIMTDGGSGRNTEAFF